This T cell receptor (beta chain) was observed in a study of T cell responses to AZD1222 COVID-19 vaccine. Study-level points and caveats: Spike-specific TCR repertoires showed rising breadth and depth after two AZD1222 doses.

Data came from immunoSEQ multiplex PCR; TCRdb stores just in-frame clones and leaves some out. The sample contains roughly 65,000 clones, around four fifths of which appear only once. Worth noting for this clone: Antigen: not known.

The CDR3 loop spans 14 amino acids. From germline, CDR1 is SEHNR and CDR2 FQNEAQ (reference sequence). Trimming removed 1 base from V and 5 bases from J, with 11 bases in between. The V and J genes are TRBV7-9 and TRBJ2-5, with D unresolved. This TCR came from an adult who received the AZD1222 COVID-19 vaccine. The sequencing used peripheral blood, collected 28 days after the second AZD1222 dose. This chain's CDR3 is CASSLGTVDETQYF. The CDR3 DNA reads TGTGCCAGCAGCTTAGGGACCGTCGACGAGACCCAGTACTTC.